This entry is about one TCR beta chain. The data originate from a study of blood T cells in healthy people across ages. It was with a sample-barcoded 5' primer and a J-beta primer mix that a second PCR of roughly 6 to 12 cycles was run. Through a template-switch adaptor with 12 random nucleotides, each cDNA molecule received a tag. TCRdb used MiXCR to reprocess the 5' RACE reads, holding one entry per CDR3 protein. The data show about 1,600,000 distinct CDR3 sequences, with 42% seen just once and 7% to 9% held by the top ten. Germline CDR1 and CDR2: SGDLS and YYNGEE. The CDR3 contains 16 residues. V shed 4 bases and J 1 base; nucleotides not matched to a gene: 8.

The rearrangement joins TRBV9 to TRBJ2-1, with 7 bases matching TRBD2. The receptor's source is a woman between 18 and 29 years old in good health. Sequenced input: blood. CDR3 nucleotides: TGTGCCAGCAGCCCCCGGCGGGAGCCTTCCTACAATGAGCAGTTCTTC. It is translated as CASSPRREPSYNEQFF.